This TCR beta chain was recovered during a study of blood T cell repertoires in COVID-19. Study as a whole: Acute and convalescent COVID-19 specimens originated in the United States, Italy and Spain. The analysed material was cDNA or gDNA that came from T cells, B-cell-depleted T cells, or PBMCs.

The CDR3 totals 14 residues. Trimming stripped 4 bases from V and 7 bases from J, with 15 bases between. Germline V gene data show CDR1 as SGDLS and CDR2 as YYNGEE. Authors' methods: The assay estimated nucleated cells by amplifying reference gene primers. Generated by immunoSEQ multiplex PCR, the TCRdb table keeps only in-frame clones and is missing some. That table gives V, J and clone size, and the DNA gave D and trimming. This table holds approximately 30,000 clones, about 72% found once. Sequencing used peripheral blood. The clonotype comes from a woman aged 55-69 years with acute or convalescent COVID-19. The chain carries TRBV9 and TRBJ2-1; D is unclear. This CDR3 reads CASSPTLRQNEQFF. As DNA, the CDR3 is TGTGCCAGCAGCCCAACCCTGCGGCAGAATGAGCAGTTCTTC.